A single T cell receptor (beta chain) is shown here with its context. Only in-frame clones appear in the TCRdb table, and some are missing; sequencing was by immunoSEQ multiplex PCR. The top ten clones hold about 2.5% of a sample with 150,000 to 200,000 clones, more than 75% of them seen once. The data originate from a study of T cell responses to AZD1222 COVID-19 vaccine. The trim removed 6 bases at V and 4 bases at J, leaving 11 bases unmatched. Germline CDR1 is LNHDA and CDR2 is SQIVND (reference sequence). The CDR3 extends over 16 amino acids. The clonotype comes from an adult in good health. The rearrangement joins TRBV19 to TRBJ2-7; TRBD1 matches 11 bases. The sequencing used peripheral blood, collected on day 0 of MenACWY control vaccination. The CDR3 spells CASSRTSGTGGYEQYF. CDR3 bases: TGTGCCAGTAGCCGAACCTCCGGGACAGGGGGTTACGAGCAGTACTTC.